This T cell receptor (beta chain) was recorded in a study of post-analysis software for immune sequencing data. Study-level findings and limits: Five or six TRBV segments, TRBV5-6, TRBV5-1 and TRBV20-1 among them, were found more frequent in patients than controls. In multiple sclerosis, normalized Chao1 diversity was significantly below that of controls. Clustering by F measure revealed strong co-clustering among samples prepared together in one batch.

This CDR3 contains 13 residues. Looked up from germline, CDR1 is MGHRA and CDR2 is YSYEKL. After removal of 1 base from V and 5 bases from J, the junction contained 1 base not matched to a gene. cDNA libraries of TCR beta carried unique molecular identifiers. MiXCR, run by TCRdb on the PCR reads, gives a single entry per CDR3 protein. The repertoire holds about 820,000 distinct CDR3 sequences, with approximately 53% as singletons. There are a few counts of this clonotype. No antigen is known for it. This receptor was obtained from a girl aged 5 to 17 with multiple sclerosis. The chain couples TRBV4-1 to TRBJ2-7; 8 bases agree with TRBD1. Sequencing was done on a sample of blood. CDR3 region: CASSQATGDEQYF. The DNA for the CDR3 is TGCGCCAGCAGCCAAGCGACAGGGGACGAGCAGTACTTC.